Sequencing of this TCR beta chain was carried out in a study of blood T cell repertoires in COVID-19. The wider study: Acute and convalescent COVID-19 samples came from the United States, Italy and Spain. T cells, B-cell-depleted T cells, or PBMCs provided the cDNA or gDNA that served as material.

Assay: immunoSEQ multiplex PCR; the TCRdb copy retains only in-frame clones and omits some. The sample records hundreds of thousands of clones, about 89% being singletons. Enrolled during active infection, Seattle patients were then followed longitudinally. This CDR3 spans 15 amino acids. With 3 bases clipped from V and 8 bases from J, the junction kept 5 bases outside the gene matches. Per germline, CDR1 SNHLY and CDR2 FYNNEI. This clone was seen more than once but under ten times. The receptor comes from a woman in her fifties or sixties with COVID-19, enrolled during active disease. This rearrangement joins TRBV2 to TRBJ1-4; the match to TRBD1 covers 11 bases. Sample: peripheral blood. CDR3 DNA sequence: TGTGCCAGCAGTGACTCCGGGACAGGGGGGGAAAAACTGTTTTTT. Protein sequence: CASSDSGTGGEKLFF.